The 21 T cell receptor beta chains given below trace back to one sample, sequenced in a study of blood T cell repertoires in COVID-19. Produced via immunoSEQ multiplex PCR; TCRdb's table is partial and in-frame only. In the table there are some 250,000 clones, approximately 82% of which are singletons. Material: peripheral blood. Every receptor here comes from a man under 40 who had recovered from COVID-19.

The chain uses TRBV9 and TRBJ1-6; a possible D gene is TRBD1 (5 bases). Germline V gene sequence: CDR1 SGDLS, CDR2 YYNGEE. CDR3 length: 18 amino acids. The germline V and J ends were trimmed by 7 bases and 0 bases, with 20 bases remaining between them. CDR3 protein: CASLVFLVGLSYNSPLHF. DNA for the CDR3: TGTGCCAGCCTCGTCTTTCTCGTGGGGCTCTCCTATAATTCACCCCTCCACTTT.

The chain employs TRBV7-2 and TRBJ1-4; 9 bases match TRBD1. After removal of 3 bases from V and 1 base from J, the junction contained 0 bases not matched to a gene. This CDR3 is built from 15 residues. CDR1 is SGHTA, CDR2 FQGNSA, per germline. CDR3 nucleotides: TGTGCCAGCAGCTTGGACAGGGGAACTAATGAAAAACTGTTTTTT. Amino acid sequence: CASSLDRGTNEKLFF.

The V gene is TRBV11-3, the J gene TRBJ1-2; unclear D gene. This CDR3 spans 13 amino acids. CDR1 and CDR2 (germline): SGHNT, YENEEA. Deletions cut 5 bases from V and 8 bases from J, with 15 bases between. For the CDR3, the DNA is TGTGCCAGCAGCCCCCGGACTCCGTGGGGCTACACCTTC. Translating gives CASSPRTPWGYTF.

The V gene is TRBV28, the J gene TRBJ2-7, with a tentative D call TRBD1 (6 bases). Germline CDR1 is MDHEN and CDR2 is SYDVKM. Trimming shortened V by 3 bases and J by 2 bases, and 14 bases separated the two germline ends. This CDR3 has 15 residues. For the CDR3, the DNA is TGTGCCAGCAGTTTCCCTGACAGGAAACCCTACGAGCAGTACTTC. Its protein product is CASSFPDRKPYEQYF.

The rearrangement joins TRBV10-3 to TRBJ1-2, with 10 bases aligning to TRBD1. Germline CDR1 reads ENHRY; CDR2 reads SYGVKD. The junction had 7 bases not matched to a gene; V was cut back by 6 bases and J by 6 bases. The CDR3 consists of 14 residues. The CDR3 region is CAIRPGTGVDGYTF. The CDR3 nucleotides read TGTGCCATCAGACCCGGGACAGGGGTGGATGGCTACACCTTC.

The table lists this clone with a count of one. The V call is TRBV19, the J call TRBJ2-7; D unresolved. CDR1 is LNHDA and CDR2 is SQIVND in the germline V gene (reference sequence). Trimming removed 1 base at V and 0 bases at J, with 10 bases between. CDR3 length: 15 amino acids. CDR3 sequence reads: CASSIGSHGSYEQYF. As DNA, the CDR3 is TGTGCCAGTAGTATAGGGAGTCACGGCTCCTACGAGCAGTACTTC. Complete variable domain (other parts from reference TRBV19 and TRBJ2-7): DGGITQSPKYLFRKEGQNVTLSCEQNLNHDAMYWYRQDPGQGLRLIYYSQIVNDFQKGDIAEGYSVSREKKESFPLTVTSAQKNPTAFYLCASSIGSHGSYEQYFGPGTRLTVT.

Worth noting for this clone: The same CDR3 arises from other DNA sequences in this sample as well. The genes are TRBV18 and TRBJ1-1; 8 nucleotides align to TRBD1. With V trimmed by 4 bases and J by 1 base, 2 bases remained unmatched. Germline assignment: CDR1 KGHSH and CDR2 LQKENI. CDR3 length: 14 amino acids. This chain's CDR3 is CASSRGQGNTEAFF. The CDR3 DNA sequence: TGTGCCAGCTCACGAGGACAGGGGAACACTGAAGCTTTCTTT.

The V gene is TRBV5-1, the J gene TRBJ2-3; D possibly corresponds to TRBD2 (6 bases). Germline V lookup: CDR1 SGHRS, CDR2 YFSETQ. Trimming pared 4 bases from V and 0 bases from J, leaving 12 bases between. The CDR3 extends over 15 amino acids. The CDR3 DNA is TGCGCCAGCAGCCCGCGGGAACCTAGCACAGATACGCAGTATTTT. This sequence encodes CASSPREPSTDTQYF.

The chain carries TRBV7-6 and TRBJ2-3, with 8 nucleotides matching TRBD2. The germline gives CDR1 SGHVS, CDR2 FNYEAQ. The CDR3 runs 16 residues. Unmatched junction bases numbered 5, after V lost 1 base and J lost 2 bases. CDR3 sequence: CASSLGPGGPTDTQYF. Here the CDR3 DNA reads TGTGCCAGCAGCTTAGGTCCGGGGGGGCCCACAGATACGCAGTATTTT.

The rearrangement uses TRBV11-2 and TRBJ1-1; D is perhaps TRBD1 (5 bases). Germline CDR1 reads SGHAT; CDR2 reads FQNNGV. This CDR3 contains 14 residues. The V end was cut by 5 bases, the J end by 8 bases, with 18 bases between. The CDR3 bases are TGTGCCAGCAGCCTCAGGGTGGGTCTTGGGGAAGCTTTCTTT. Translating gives CASSLRVGLGEAFF. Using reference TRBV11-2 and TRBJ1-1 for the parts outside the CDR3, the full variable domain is EAGVAQSPRYKIIEKRQSVAFWCNPISGHATLYWYQQILGQGPKLLIQFQNNGVVDDSQLPKDRFSAERLKGVDSTLKIQPAKLEDSAVYLCASSLRVGLGEAFFGQGTRLTVV.

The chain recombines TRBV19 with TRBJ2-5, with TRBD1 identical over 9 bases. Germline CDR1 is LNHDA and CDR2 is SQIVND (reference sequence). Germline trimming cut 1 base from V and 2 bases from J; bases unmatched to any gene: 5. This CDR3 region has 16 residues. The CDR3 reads CASSIGDRVRQETQYF. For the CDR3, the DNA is TGTGCCAGTAGTATAGGGGACAGGGTTCGGCAAGAGACCCAGTACTTC. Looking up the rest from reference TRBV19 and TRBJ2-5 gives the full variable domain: DGGITQSPKYLFRKEGQNVTLSCEQNLNHDAMYWYRQDPGQGLRLIYYSQIVNDFQKGDIAEGYSVSREKKESFPLTVTSAQKNPTAFYLCASSIGDRVRQETQYFGPGTRLLVL.

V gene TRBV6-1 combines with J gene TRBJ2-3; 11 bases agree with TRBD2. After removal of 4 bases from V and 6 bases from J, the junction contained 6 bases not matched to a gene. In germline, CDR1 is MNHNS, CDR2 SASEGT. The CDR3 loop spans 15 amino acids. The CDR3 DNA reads TGTGCCAGCAGTGGAGTAGCGGGGGGGCAGGATACGCAGTATTTT. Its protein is CASSGVAGGQDTQYF.

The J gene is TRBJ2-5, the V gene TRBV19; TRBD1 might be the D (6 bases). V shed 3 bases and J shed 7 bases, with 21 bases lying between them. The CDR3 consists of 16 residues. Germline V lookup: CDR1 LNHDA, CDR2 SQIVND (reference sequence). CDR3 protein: CASSIGGRARSGTQYF. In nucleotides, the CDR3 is TGTGCCAGTAGTATTGGGGGCAGGGCGAGGTCTGGGACCCAGTACTTC.

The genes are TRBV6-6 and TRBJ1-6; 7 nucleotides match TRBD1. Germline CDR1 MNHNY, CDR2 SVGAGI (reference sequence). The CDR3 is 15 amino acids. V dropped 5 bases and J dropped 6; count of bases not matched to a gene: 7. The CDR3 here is CASSHPDRLNSPLHF. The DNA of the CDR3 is TGTGCCAGCAGTCATCCGGACAGGCTTAATTCACCCCTCCACTTT.

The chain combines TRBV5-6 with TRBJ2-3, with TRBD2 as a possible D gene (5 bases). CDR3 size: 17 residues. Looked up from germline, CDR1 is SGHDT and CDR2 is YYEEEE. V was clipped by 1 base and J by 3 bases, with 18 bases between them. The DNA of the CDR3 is TGTGCCAGCAGCTTGCGGGCGGACTTCCGCGGGACAGATACGCAGTATTTT. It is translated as CASSLRADFRGTDTQYF.

As DNA, the CDR3 is TGCGCCAGCAGCTCAGGGGGCGGCTATGGCTACACCTTC. Translating it yields CASSSGGGYGYTF. This chain joins TRBV5-1 and TRBJ1-2; 8 bases are shared with TRBD1. This CDR3 has 13 amino acids. Germline loops: CDR1 SGHRS, CDR2 YFSETQ. Trimming cost V 3 bases and J 4 bases; bases outside gene matches: 2.

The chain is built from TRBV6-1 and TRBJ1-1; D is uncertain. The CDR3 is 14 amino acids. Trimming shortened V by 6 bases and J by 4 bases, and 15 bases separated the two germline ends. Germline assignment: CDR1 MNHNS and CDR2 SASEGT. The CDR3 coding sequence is TGTGCCAGCAGATACCGGGATATGGGCACTGAAGCTTTCTTT. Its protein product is CASRYRDMGTEAFF.

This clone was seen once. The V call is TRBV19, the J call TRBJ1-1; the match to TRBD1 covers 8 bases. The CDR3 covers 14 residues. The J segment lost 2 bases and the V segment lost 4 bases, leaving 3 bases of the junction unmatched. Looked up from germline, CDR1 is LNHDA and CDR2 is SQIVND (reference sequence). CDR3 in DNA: TGTGCCAGTAGTAAGGACAGGGCTAACACTGAAGCTTTCTTT. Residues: CASSKDRANTEAFF.

CDR3 sequence: CASSLQVMGELFF. The CDR3 DNA sequence: TGTGCCAGCAGCTTACAGGTGATGGGGGAGCTGTTTTTT. The chain combines TRBV7-3 with TRBJ2-2; unclear D gene. V was pared by 2 bases and J by 8 bases, with 9 bases between. Germline V gives CDR1 SGHTA, CDR2 FQGTGA. This CDR3 spans 13 amino acids.

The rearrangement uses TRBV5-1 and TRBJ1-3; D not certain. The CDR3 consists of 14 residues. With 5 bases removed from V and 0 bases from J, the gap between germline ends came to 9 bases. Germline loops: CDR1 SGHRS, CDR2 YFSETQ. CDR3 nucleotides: TGCGCCAGCAGACCGGGGATCTCTGGAAACACCATATATTTT. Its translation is CASRPGISGNTIYF.

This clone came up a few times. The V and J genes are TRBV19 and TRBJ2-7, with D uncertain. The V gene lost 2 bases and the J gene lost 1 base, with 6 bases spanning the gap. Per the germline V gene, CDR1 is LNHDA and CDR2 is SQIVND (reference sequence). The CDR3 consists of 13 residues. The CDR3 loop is CASSITRSYEQYF. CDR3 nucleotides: TGTGCCAGTAGTATAACCAGGTCCTACGAGCAGTACTTC.